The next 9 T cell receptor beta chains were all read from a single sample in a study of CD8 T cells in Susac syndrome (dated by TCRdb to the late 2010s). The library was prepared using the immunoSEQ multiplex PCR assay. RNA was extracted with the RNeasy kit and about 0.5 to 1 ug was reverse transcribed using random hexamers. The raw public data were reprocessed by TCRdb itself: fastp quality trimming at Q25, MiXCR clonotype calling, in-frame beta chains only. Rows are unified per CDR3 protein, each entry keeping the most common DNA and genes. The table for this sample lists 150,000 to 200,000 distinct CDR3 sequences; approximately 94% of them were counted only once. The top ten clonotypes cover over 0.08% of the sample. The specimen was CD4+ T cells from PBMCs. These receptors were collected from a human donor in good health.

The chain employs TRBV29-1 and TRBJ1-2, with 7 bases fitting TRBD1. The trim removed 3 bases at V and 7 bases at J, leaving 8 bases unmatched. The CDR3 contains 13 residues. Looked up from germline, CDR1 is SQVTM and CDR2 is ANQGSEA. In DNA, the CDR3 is TGCAGCGTTGATCTGACAGGGAGGGTTGGCTACACCTTC. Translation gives CSVDLTGRVGYTF. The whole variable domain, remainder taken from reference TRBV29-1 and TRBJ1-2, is SAVISQKPSRDICQRGTSLTIQCQVDSQVTMMFWYRQQPGQSLTLIATANQGSEATYESGFVIDKFPISRPNLTFSTLTVSNMSPEDSSIYLCSVDLTGRVGYTFGSGTRLTVV.

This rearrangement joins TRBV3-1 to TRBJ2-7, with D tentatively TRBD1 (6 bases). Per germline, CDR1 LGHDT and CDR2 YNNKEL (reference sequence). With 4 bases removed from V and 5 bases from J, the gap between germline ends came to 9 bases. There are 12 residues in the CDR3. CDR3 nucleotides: TGTGCCAGCAGCCTACAGGGTAACGAGCAGTACTTC. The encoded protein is CASSLQGNEQYF.

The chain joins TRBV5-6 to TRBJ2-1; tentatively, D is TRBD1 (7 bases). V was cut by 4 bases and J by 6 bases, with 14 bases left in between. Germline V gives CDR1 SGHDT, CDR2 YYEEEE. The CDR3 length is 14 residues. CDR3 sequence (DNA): TGTGCCAGCAGCCGCGGGACAGTCCTCAATGAGCAGTTCTTC. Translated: CASSRGTVLNEQFF.

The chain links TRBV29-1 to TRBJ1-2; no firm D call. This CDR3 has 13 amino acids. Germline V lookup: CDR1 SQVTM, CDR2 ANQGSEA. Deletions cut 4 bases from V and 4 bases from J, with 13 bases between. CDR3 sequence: CSVVLPSGYGYTF. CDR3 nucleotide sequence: TGCAGCGTTGTACTCCCATCGGGCTATGGCTACACCTTC.

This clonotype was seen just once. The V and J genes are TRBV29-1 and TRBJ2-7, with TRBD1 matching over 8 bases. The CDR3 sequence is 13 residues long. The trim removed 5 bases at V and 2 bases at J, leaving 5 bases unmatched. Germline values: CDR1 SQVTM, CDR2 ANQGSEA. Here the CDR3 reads CSVRTGRTYEQYF. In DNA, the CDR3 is TGCAGCGTTCGGACAGGGAGGACCTACGAGCAGTACTTC.

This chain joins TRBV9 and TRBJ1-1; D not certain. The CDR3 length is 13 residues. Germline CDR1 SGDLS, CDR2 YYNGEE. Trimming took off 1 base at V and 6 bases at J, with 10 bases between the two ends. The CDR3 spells CASSVKEGAEAFF. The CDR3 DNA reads TGTGCCAGCAGCGTAAAAGAGGGCGCTGAAGCTTTCTTT.

CDR3 sequence reads: CSVLTGGYEQYF. The CDR3 DNA is TGCAGCGTTCTAACAGGGGGCTACGAGCAGTACTTC. The rearrangement links TRBV29-1 to TRBJ2-7; 8 nucleotides align to TRBD1. The V gene's germline CDR1 is SQVTM and CDR2 ANQGSEA. The V segment lost 5 bases and the J segment 3 bases; nucleotides outside the gene matches: 3. The CDR3 contains 12 residues.

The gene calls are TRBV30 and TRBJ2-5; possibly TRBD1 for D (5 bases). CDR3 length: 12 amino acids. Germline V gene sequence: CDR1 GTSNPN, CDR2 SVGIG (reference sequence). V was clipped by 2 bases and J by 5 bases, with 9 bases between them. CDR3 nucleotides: TGTGCCTGGAGTCCAGGGTCCGAGACCCAGTACTTC. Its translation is CAWSPGSETQYF.

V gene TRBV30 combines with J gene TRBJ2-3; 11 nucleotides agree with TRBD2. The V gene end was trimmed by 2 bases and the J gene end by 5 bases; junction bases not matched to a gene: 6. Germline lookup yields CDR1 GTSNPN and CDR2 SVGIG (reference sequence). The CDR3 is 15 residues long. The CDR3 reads CAWSSLAGAGDTQYF. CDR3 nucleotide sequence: TGTGCCTGGAGTTCACTAGCGGGAGCGGGAGATACGCAGTATTTT. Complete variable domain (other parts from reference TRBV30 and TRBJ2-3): SQTIHQWPATLVQPVGSPLSLECTVEGTSNPNLYWYRQAAGRGLQLLFYSVGIGQISSEVPQNLSASRPQDRQFILSSKKLLLSDSGFYLCAWSSLAGAGDTQYFGPGTRLTVL.